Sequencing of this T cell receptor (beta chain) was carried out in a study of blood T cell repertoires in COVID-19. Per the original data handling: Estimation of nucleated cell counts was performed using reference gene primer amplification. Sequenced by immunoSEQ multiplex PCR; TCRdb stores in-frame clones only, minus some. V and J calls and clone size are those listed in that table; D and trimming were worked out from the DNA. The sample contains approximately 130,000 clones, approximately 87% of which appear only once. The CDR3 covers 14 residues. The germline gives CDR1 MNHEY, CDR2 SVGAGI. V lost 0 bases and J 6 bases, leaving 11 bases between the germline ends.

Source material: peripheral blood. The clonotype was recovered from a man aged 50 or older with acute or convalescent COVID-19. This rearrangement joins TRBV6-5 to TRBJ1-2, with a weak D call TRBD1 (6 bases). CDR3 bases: TGTGCCAGCAGTTACTCCTTCAGGGGCGATGGCTACACCTTC. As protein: CASSYSFRGDGYTF.